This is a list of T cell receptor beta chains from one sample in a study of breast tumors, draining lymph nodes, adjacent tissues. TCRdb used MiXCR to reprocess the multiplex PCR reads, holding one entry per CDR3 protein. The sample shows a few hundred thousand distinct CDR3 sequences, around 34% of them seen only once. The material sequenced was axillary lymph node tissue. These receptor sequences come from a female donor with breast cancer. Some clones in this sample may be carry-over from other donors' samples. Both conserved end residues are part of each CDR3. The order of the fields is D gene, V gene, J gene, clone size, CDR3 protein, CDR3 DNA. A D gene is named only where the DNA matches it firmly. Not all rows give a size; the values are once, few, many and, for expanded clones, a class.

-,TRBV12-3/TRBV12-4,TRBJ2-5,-,CASSPATRYF,TGTGCCAGCAGTCCTGCGACCAGGTACTTC
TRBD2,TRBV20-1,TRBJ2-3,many,CSAETSGNSDTQYF,TGCAGTGCCGAGACTAGCGGGAACTCAGATACGCAGTATTTT
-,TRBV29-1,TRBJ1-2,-,CSVDNRLTNYGYTF,TGCAGCGTTGACAACAGGCTGACTAACTATGGCTACACCTTC
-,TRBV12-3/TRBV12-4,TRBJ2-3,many,CASSFRQGTDTQYF,TGTGCCAGCAGTTTTAGGCAGGGCACAGATACGCAGTATTTT
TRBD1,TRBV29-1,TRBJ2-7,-,CSPWTGPTYEQYF,TGCAGCCCCTGGACAGGGCCAACCTACGAGCAGTACTTC
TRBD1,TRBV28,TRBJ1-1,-,CASSIRQGRTEAFF,TGTGCCAGCAGTATCCGACAGGGACGGACTGAAGCTTTCTTT
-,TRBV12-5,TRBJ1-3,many,CASGLGRFSGNTIYF,TGTGCTAGTGGTTTGGGACGGTTCTCTGGAAACACCATATATTTT
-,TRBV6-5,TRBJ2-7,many,CASSYSFNGATYEQYF,TGTGCCAGCAGTTACTCTTTTAACGGGGCTACCTACGAGCAGTACTTC
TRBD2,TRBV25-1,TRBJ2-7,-,CASSEIAGGDQDAQYF,TGTGCCAGCAGTGAAATAGCGGGGGGGGACCAGGATGCGCAGTACTTC
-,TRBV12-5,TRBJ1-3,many,CASGLVQETGNTIYF,TGTGCTAGTGGTTTGGTACAGGAGACGGGAAACACCATATATTTT
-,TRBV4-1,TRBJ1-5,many,CASSQANSNQPQHF,TGCGCCAGCAGCCAAGCAAATAGCAATCAGCCCCAGCATTTT
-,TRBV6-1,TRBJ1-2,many,CASSELGDGYTF,TGTGCCAGCAGTGAACTGGGGGATGGCTACACCTTC
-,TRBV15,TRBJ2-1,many,CATTKEAGNEQFF,TGTGCCACCACCAAGGAGGCAGGGAATGAGCAGTTCTTC
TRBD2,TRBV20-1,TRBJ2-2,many,CSARPLAGGQEGELFF,TGCAGTGCTAGACCACTAGCGGGGGGGCAAGAAGGGGAGCTGTTTTTT
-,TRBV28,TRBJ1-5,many,CASSFWGNQPQHF,TGTGCCAGCAGTTTTTGGGGCAATCAGCCCCAGCATTTT
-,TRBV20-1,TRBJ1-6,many,CSARAAGGDSYNSPLHF,TGCAGTGCTAGAGCTGCAGGTGGGGACTCCTATAATTCACCCCTCCACTTT
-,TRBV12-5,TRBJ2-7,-,CATSDPGQSYEQYF,TGTGCCACCAGTGATCCCGGACAGAGCTACGAGCAGTACTTC
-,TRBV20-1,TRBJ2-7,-,CSARDPTIPSEQYF,TGCAGTGCTAGAGATCCCACTATTCCCTCCGAGCAGTACTTC
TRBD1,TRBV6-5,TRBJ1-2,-,CASSSTGPGNYGYTF,TGTGCCAGCAGTTCGACAGGGCCCGGAAACTATGGCTACACCTTC
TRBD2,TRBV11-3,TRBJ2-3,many,CASSLEGGADTQYF,TGTGCCAGCAGCTTAGAGGGGGGGGCAGATACGCAGTATTTT